Sequencing of this T cell receptor (beta chain) was carried out in a study of blood T cells in healthy people across ages. Germline V gives CDR1 MGHRA, CDR2 YSYEKL. The V gene lost 1 base and the J gene lost 1 base, with 19 bases spanning the gap. This CDR3 is 18 amino acids long. A second roughly 7 to 11 cycle PCR used barcoded and J-beta primers. TCRdb itself ran the 5' RACE reads through MiXCR, one entry per CDR3 protein. The sample lists approximately 850,000 distinct CDR3 sequences, around 42% occurring once. The TCR was taken from a man aged 55 to 70 in good health. The chain employs TRBV4-1 and TRBJ1-1; TRBD1 might be the D (5 bases). The specimen was blood. In nucleotides, the CDR3 is TGCGCCAGCAGCCAAGGAGGCTTTGGGGGAACAGAGAACACTGAAGCTTTCTTT. Amino acids: CASSQGGFGGTENTEAFF.